This entry is about one T cell receptor (beta chain). The specificity of this receptor is unknown. Base qualities are not recorded, but no much larger clone differs from it by a single base. These data belong to a study of CD8+ T cells in alopecia areata (dated by TCRdb to between 2017 and 2018). As for the study more broadly: The treated patients took part in an open-label pilot trial in which moderate-to-severe alopecia areata was treated with oral tofacitinib at 5 to 10 mg twice daily. Tofacitinib was administered for 6 to 18 months, and 6 months of follow-up off drug were then conducted to assess delayed response and recurrence. In treated patients, disease severity was measured using the SALT score, which gives the percentage of scalp surface area affected. High-throughput TCRbeta sequencing was used to examine T cell clonal expansion in alopecia areata in both the C3H/HeJ mouse model and human patients. On the human side, TCRbeta sequencing was run on scalp tissue and on sorted CD4+ and CD8+ peripheral blood T cells from healthy controls and from alopecia areata patients with either patchy or totalis/universalis disease. Tofacitinib-treated patients had biopsies at baseline and at 4 and 24 weeks of treatment, with a later scalp biopsy in several patients. Clonality in the scalp was compared among normal scalp (n=4), patchy alopecia areata scalp (n=8), and alopecia totalis/universalis scalp (n=8). RNA came from the PAXgene miRNA kit for fixed scalp, the miRNeasy kit for PBMCs, and the RNeasy kit for mouse skin. TCRbeta CDR3 regions were amplified by immunoSEQ multiplex PCR using 35 Vbeta forward and 13 Jbeta reverse primers. Beyond this particular receptor, the publication reports: Tofacitinib significantly lowered scalp clonality and the number of expanded CD8+ clones among the top 100 scalp clones. TCR sequences shared between patients were less clear than in mice, possibly partly because of HLA diversity in the patient population. Because the treated cohort was small and had just a single nonresponder, larger studies are needed to establish links between baseline CD8+ expansion and response. During tofacitinib treatment, many expanded lesional clones remained in scalp and blood, and this persistence may partly explain relapse after treatment is stopped. Compared with normal scalp, lesional scalp, particularly in alopecia totalis/universalis, had higher clonality and more expanded CD8+ clones, which suggests antigenic drive. Resident alphabeta T cells in normal human skin are also sequenced, complicating scalp TCR repertoire analysis, unlike mouse skin dominated by gammadelta T cells.

The germline V gene (reference sequence) gives CDR1 as SEHNR and CDR2 as FQNEAQ. The CDR3 spans 15 residues, from the cysteine through the phenylalanine. Here the CDR3 DNA is all that survives: 45 bases in frame from base 1. V lost 1 base and J lost 4 bases; the stretch between them is 13 bases long. The library came from the immunoSEQ multiplex PCR assay. RNA was extracted from all samples and reverse transcribed into cDNA, which served as template for TCR sequencing. SuperScript III was used for first-strand cDNA synthesis, primed with a 2:1 mix of oligo-dT and random hexamers. A synthetic immune receptor repertoire was used to measure amplification bias, and any remaining bias was corrected computationally. On the study's bioinformatics: Raw reads were preprocessed for error removal, and CDR3 was defined according to IMGT conventions as running from the conserved cysteine to phenylalanine. Clonality was computed as 1 minus the Shannon entropy, with the entropy normalized by log2 of the number of productive unique TCRs. Whether scalp clones were CD4 or CD8 was inferred by matching scalp TCRbeta sequences against CD4 and CD8 repertoires sorted from blood. The clones in this table, taken by TCRdb from immuneACCESS, are in-frame only. Not every clone is retained; where verified, under half of the shortfall comes from an unresolved V gene, and the cause of the rest is unknown. From that table come the V and J calls and clone size; the DNA was used to work out D and trimming. In this sample the table shows about 180,000 clones, approximately 49% of which occur a single time. About 9.4% of the sample lies in the top ten.

The sample's treatment or condition label, in plain terms: oral pan-JAK inhibitor, 5-10 mg twice daily. From alopecia areata patients, peripheral blood was collected along with lesional scalp punch biopsies. PBMCs were isolated by density centrifugation and stained for CD3, CD4 and CD8, after which CD4+ and CD8+ T cells were sorted on a FACSAria. The TCR originated in a human donor with alopecia areata. Recombination linked TRBV7-9 to TRBJ1-1, and the D gene may be TRBD1, 6 bases matching. Sequenced here: CD8+ T cells sorted from blood, sampled around week 53, from a patient treated with tofacitinib. The nucleotide sequence is given as TGTGCCAGCAGCTTAGGCGAGGGGGGGAGCACTGAAGCTTTCTTT. Its protein is CASSLGEGGSTEAFF.